These 15 T cell receptor beta chains were sequenced from one sample in a study of shared clonotypes between healthy human individuals. Sequenced by immunoSEQ multiplex PCR; TCRdb stores in-frame clones only, minus some. This sample has some 380,000 clones, with just over 95% found just once. The sample taken for sequencing was memory CD8+ T cells sorted from blood. Subset indicated: CD45RO+ cells pooled with CCR7-negative TemRA cells. The receptors come from a man in his thirties or forties in good health.

The rearrangement uses TRBV5-4 and TRBJ1-2, with 7 bases fitting TRBD1. The germline V gene has CDR1 SGHNT and CDR2 YYREEE (reference sequence). CDR3 length equals 15 residues. The J segment lost 3 bases and the V segment lost 2 bases, leaving 7 bases of the junction unmatched. CDR3 protein: CASSFLGTADYGYTF. The CDR3 DNA is TGTGCCAGCAGCTTTCTTGGGACAGCGGACTATGGCTACACCTTC.

The V and J genes are TRBV5-5 and TRBJ1-4; D gene unclear. Trimming removed 3 bases from V and 8 bases from J, with 14 bases in between. There are 14 residues in the CDR3. From germline, CDR1 is SGHKS and CDR2 YYEKEE (reference sequence). The CDR3 nucleotides are TGTGCCAGCAGCTCAAGGAGACAAGGGGAAAAACTGTTTTTT. Its protein product is CASSSRRQGEKLFF.

The genes are TRBV28 and TRBJ2-7, with 8 bases matching TRBD2. This CDR3 is 15 amino acids long. V lost 3 bases, J lost 3 bases, and 7 bases stayed unmatched. CDR1 and CDR2 (germline): MDHEN, SYDVKM. CDR3 nucleotide sequence: TGTGCCAGCAGTTTGCCGGGAGGGACCTTCTACGAGCAGTACTTC. As protein: CASSLPGGTFYEQYF.

The CDR3 DNA reads as TGTGCCAGCAGTTGGGGACTAGCGGGAGTCGGGGAGCTGTTTTTT. Translating it yields CASSWGLAGVGELFF. This chain connects TRBV28 to TRBJ2-2; TRBD2 aligns across 14 bases. The V gene's germline CDR1 is MDHEN and CDR2 SYDVKM. This CDR3 comprises 15 residues. V dropped 4 bases and J dropped 7; count of bases not matched to a gene: 2.

The chain links TRBV19 to TRBJ1-1; 7 nucleotides line up with TRBD1. This CDR3 has 13 amino acids. The germline V gene encodes CDR1 LNHDA and CDR2 SQIVND (reference sequence). The V gene end was trimmed by 3 bases and the J gene end by 7 bases; junction bases not matched to a gene: 5. The CDR3 coding sequence is TGTGCCAGTAGTATCCCGACAGGGATTGAAGCTTTCTTT. Its protein product is CASSIPTGIEAFF.

The chain employs TRBV27 and TRBJ2-5; TRBD2 is a possible D gene (5 bases). The CDR3 is 13 amino acids. V was pared by 3 bases and J by 5 bases, with 10 bases between. Per the germline V gene, CDR1 is MNHEY and CDR2 is SMNVEV (reference sequence). The CDR3 DNA reads as TGTGCCAGCAGTTTGCTGGGCGGGGAGACCCAGTACTTC. It specifies CASSLLGGETQYF.

A single count supports this clone. The gene calls are TRBV2 and TRBJ1-3, with 7 bases identical to TRBD1. The V gene end was trimmed by 8 bases and the J gene end by 2 bases; junction bases not matched to a gene: 6. This CDR3 spans 14 amino acids. Germline-derived CDR1 and CDR2 are SNHLY and FYNNEI. The CDR3 coding sequence is TGTGCCAGCCTACAGGGGCTAGCTGGAAACACCATATATTTT. This translates into CASLQGLAGNTIYF.

In its sample, this clone was seen once. This chain uses TRBV19 with TRBJ1-5; D is perhaps TRBD1 (5 bases). Germline V gene data show CDR1 as LNHDA and CDR2 as SQIVND (reference sequence). This CDR3 region has 14 residues. V was shortened by 1 base and J by 4 bases, with 8 bases between the two germline ends. The CDR3: CASSIVSGNQPQHF. The CDR3 nucleotides are TGTGCCAGTAGTATAGTTTCAGGGAATCAGCCCCAGCATTTT.

V is TRBV27 and J is TRBJ1-2; 9 nucleotides line up with TRBD1. J lost 8 bases, V lost 2 bases, and 15 bases had no gene match. The CDR3 totals 17 residues. CDR1 MNHEY and CDR2 SMNVEV come from the germline V gene (reference sequence). The CDR3 region is CASSLKGPGQGLWGYTF. The CDR3 DNA is TGTGCCAGCAGTTTAAAGGGCCCAGGACAGGGGTTGTGGGGCTACACCTTC.

Worth noting for this clone: The same CDR3 is also encoded by other DNA sequences in this sample. The V call is TRBV7-2, the J call TRBJ2-7; the match to TRBD2 covers 11 bases. The CDR3 contains 15 residues. The V gene end was trimmed by 2 bases and the J gene end by 0 bases; junction bases not matched to a gene: 0. Per germline, CDR1 SGHTA and CDR2 FQGNSA. The CDR3 sequence is CASSLLAGGSYEQYF. CDR3 DNA: TGTGCCAGCAGCTTACTAGCGGGAGGCTCCTACGAGCAGTACTTC.

The chain couples TRBV5-1 to TRBJ2-1, with 10 bases identical to TRBD2. The germline V gene has CDR1 SGHRS and CDR2 YFSETQ. This CDR3 is 15 amino acids long. With V trimmed by 5 bases and J by 2 bases, 4 bases remained unmatched. As DNA, the CDR3 is TGCGCCAGCAGACCAGCGGGAGGGCCCTACAATGAGCAGTTCTTC. Protein product: CASRPAGGPYNEQFF.

This clone was picked up one time. The V call is TRBV7-2, the J call TRBJ2-7, with 9 bases fitting TRBD1. Per germline, CDR1 SGHTA and CDR2 FQGNSA. V gave up 5 bases and J gave up 7 bases; unmatched junction bases: 6. The CDR3 has 13 amino acids. The CDR3 DNA reads TGTGCCAGCAGCCCCGGGACAGGGTGGGAGCAGTACTTC. Its protein is CASSPGTGWEQYF.

This sequence joins TRBV7-3 and TRBJ2-1, with a possible D match to TRBD2 (6 bases). The CDR3 is 12 residues long. Germline CDR1 SGHTA, CDR2 FQGTGA. Trimming removed 5 bases from V and 12 bases from J, with 14 bases in between. The DNA for the CDR3 is TGTGCCAGCAGCCCACTAGGAGGGGTGCAGTTCTTC. Translating it yields CASSPLGGVQFF.

The gene calls are TRBV7-9 and TRBJ2-1, with D maybe TRBD1 (6 bases). The CDR3 runs 13 residues. Germline assignment: CDR1 SEHNR and CDR2 FQNEAQ (reference sequence). The chain's CDR3 is CAGGRSSYNEQFF. CDR3 coding DNA: TGTGCAGGGGGTCGATCCTCCTACAATGAGCAGTTCTTC.

The genes are TRBV21-1 and TRBJ2-3. TRBV21-1 is tagged as a pseudogene. This CDR3 is built from 15 residues. CDR3 sequence reads: CASSKAPASPDTQYF. CDR3 bases: TGTGCCAGCAGCAAAGCCCCAGCCTCTCCAGATACGCAGTATTTT.